This TCR beta chain was sequenced for a study of blood T cell repertoires in COVID-19. Sequencing used immunoSEQ multiplex PCR; TCRdb keeps in-frame clones, though not all of them. The sample shows about 200,000 clones, 70% to 80% of them seen only once. V lost 3 bases, J lost 7 bases, and 11 bases lay in between. The germline gives CDR1 SGHKS, CDR2 YYEKEE (reference sequence). The CDR3 consists of 13 residues. The chain combines TRBV5-5 with TRBJ1-5; D is uncertain. The receptor was isolated from a woman aged 40 to 55 with COVID-19, enrolled during active disease. Source material: peripheral blood. Here the CDR3 DNA reads TGTGCCAGCAGCTCTTCACGGTTACAGCCCCAGCATTTT. It encodes CASSSSRLQPQHF.